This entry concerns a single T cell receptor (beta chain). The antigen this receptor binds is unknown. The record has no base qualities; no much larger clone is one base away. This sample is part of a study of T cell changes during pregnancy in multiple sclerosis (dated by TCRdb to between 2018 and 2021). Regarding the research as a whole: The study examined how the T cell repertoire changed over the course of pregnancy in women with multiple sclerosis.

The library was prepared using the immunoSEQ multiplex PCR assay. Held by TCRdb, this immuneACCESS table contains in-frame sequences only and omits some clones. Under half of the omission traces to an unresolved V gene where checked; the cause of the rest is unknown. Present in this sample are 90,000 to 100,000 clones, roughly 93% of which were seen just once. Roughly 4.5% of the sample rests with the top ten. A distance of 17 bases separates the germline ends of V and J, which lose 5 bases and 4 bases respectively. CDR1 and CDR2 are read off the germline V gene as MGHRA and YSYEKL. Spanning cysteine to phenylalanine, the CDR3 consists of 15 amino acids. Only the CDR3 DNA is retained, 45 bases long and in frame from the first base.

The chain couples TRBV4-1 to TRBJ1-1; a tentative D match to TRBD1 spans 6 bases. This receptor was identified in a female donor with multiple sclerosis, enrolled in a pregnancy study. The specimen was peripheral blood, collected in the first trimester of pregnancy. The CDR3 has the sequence CASSASTTGFTEAFF. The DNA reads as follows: TGCGCCAGCAGCGCTAGCACGACAGGTTTCACTGAAGCTTTCTTT.